This is a list of T cell receptor beta chains from one sample in a study of human T cells and chemical hapten exposure. TCRdb reprocessed the RACE reads with MiXCR, giving one entry per CDR3 protein. The data contain about 380,000 distinct CDR3 sequences, approximately 5.1% of them singletons. The input for sequencing was whole blood, taken in connection with sensitization to the hapten diphenylcyclopropenone (DPC). The receptors originated from a woman aged 50 to 60 with alopecia areata. Some clones in this sample may be carry-over from other donors' samples. Each CDR3 is given with its conserved first and last residue. The D gene is left open where the match is weak. A clone size is listed for some rows: how often the clone was seen (once, few, many), or a class if it is expanded.

CDR3aa	CDR3nt	v_gene	j_gene	d_gene	abundance	len
CASSVRVGSGETQYF	TGTGCCAGCAGCGTTAGGGTGGGGTCGGGAGAGACCCAGTACTTC	TRBV7-2	TRBJ2-5	NA	many	15
CSVGMGSHYEQYF	TGCAGCGTTGGAATGGGCAGCCACTACGAGCAGTACTTC	TRBV29-1	TRBJ2-7	NA	NA	13
CSVEMDSTEAFF	TGCAGCGTTGAGATGGACAGCACTGAAGCTTTCTTT	TRBV29-1	TRBJ1-1	NA	few	12
CASSSFLAATYEQYF	TGTGCCAGCAGCTCCTTCCTAGCGGCTACCTACGAGCAGTACTTC	TRBV7-2	TRBJ2-7	TRBD2	many	15
CASRLQTGTEAFF	TGTGCCAGCAGACTCCAGACAGGCACTGAAGCTTTCTTT	TRBV7-3	TRBJ1-1	NA	few	13
CASRLGQGAVDEQFF	TGCGCCAGCAGGTTAGGACAGGGGGCAGTCGATGAGCAGTTCTTC	TRBV4-1	TRBJ2-1	TRBD1	many	15
CSARPDRGLDIQYF	TGCAGTGCTAGGCCGGACAGGGGGTTGGACATTCAGTACTTC	TRBV20-1	TRBJ2-4	TRBD1	few	14
CASRDTRFPNTEAFF	TGTGCCAGCAGGGACACGAGGTTTCCGAACACTGAAGCTTTCTTT	TRBV6-5	TRBJ1-1	NA	few	15
CASSAGYYGYTF	TGCGCCAGCAGCGCTGGCTATTATGGCTACACCTTC	TRBV5-1	TRBJ1-2	NA	few	12
CASTLGLAGGKGEQFF	TGTGCCAGCACCCTAGGACTAGCGGGGGGGAAGGGCGAGCAGTTCTTC	TRBV6-5	TRBJ2-1	TRBD2	few	16
CAILPGQGISEAFF	TGTGCCATCCTTCCGGGACAGGGGATCTCTGAAGCTTTCTTT	TRBV7-2	TRBJ1-1	TRBD1	few	14
CASSLPSGRSDTQYF	TGTGCCAGCAGTTTACCCAGCGGGAGGTCAGATACGCAGTATTTT	TRBV28	TRBJ2-3	TRBD2	few	15
CASSLWAAAGATDTQYF	TGTGCCAGCAGCTTGTGGGCCGCGGCGGGGGCCACAGATACGCAGTATTTT	TRBV5-4	TRBJ2-3	NA	NA	17
CASSPWVTSTDTQYF	TGTGCCAGCAGCCCCTGGGTAACTAGCACAGATACGCAGTATTTT	TRBV27	TRBJ2-3	NA	many	15
CASGEEETQYF	TGTGCCAGCGGCGAAGAAGAGACCCAGTACTTC	TRBV11-2	TRBJ2-5	NA	many	11
CASSYRAGGQETQYF	TGTGCCAGCAGCTATCGCGCGGGGGGCCAAGAGACCCAGTACTTC	TRBV12-3/TRBV12-4	TRBJ2-5	TRBD2	few	15
CASSPSGRNTIYF	TGTGCCAGCAGCCCGAGCGGGAGAAACACCATATATTTT	TRBV13	TRBJ1-3	NA	many	13
CAIRVTGSEQYF	TGTGCCATCAGGGTTACAGGGTCCGAGCAGTACTTC	TRBV10-3	TRBJ2-7	NA	many	12
CASRWPTGAHYTF	TGTGCCAGCAGATGGCCGACAGGGGCACACTACACCTTC	TRBV7-9	TRBJ1-2	TRBD1	few	13
CASSLERGRTYEQYF	TGTGCCAGCAGCTTAGAAAGGGGCAGGACCTACGAGCAGTACTTC	TRBV7-2	TRBJ2-7	NA	many	15
CASSEGQGAGQPQHF	TGTGCCAGCAGTGAGGGACAGGGGGCCGGTCAGCCCCAGCATTTT	TRBV6-5	TRBJ1-5	TRBD1	NA	15
CASSQRTASMRGNQPQHF	TGTGCCAGCAGTCAACGGACAGCGTCAATGCGGGGAAATCAGCCCCAGCATTTT	TRBV12-3/TRBV12-4	TRBJ1-5	NA	few	18
CASRCLTGLLGNQPQHF	TGTGCCAGCAGATGTCTAACAGGACTATTGGGCAATCAGCCCCAGCATTTT	TRBV6-1	TRBJ1-5	NA	NA	17
CSAPIRVGDTQYF	TGCAGTGCTCCTATTCGAGTGGGGGATACGCAGTATTTT	TRBV20-1	TRBJ2-3	NA	few	13
CASSAGQGDTEAFF	TGCGCCAGCAGCGCGGGACAGGGGGACACTGAAGCTTTCTTT	TRBV5-1	TRBJ1-1	TRBD1	NA	14
CASSPGQSGELFF	TGTGCCAGCAGCCCCGGACAGTCCGGGGAGCTGTTTTTT	TRBV7-3	TRBJ2-2	NA	NA	13
CSARQTTDTQYF	TGCAGTGCCAGACAAACCACAGATACGCAGTATTTT	TRBV20-1	TRBJ2-3	NA	NA	12
CASSQGPTGLNTEAFF	TGCGCCAGCAGCCAAGGGCCGACAGGGTTGAACACTGAAGCTTTCTTT	TRBV4-1	TRBJ1-1	TRBD1	few	16
CASSATGDPHNEQFF	TGTGCCAGCAGCGCAACAGGGGACCCTCACAATGAGCAGTTCTTC	TRBV28	TRBJ2-1	TRBD1	few	15
CASSLEDQVFDEQFF	TGTGCCAGCAGCTTAGAGGACCAGGTCTTTGATGAGCAGTTCTTC	TRBV11-2	TRBJ2-1	NA	NA	15
CASSAGTSGEQFF	TGTGCCAGCAGTGCCGGGACTAGCGGAGAGCAGTTCTTC	TRBV6-5	TRBJ2-1	TRBD2	NA	13
CASSPSQGNSEKLFF	TGTGCCAGCAGTCCCTCACAGGGTAATAGTGAAAAACTGTTTTTT	TRBV12-3/TRBV12-4	TRBJ1-4	NA	many	15
CASRDSSGELFF	TGTGCCAGCAGGGACTCATCGGGGGAGCTGTTTTTT	TRBV6-4	TRBJ2-2	NA	NA	12
CASSPRSEYVDTF	TGTGCCAGCAGCCCCCGGTCGGAGTATGTGGACACCTTC	TRBV7-8	TRBJ1-2	NA	many	13
CASSVGRFTDTQYF	TGTGCCAGCAGCGTAGGAAGGTTCACAGATACGCAGTATTTT	TRBV9	TRBJ2-3	NA	NA	14
CASSLGIGGAPRAGNTIYF	TGTGCCAGCAGCTTAGGTATCGGGGGCGCTCCCCGCGCGGGTAACACCATATATTTT	TRBV7-9	TRBJ1-3	NA	few	19
CASSPGRINYGYTF	TGTGCCAGCAGCCCAGGACGGATTAACTATGGCTACACCTTC	TRBV27	TRBJ1-2	NA	many	14
CASSDRASGLDTQYF	TGTGCCAGCAGTGACCGGGCTAGCGGCCTAGATACGCAGTATTTT	TRBV6-4	TRBJ2-3	TRBD2	many	15
CASSPSGALGEAFF	TGTGCCAGCAGCCCTTCAGGGGCGTTGGGTGAAGCTTTCTTT	TRBV7-8	TRBJ1-1	NA	many	14
CASSQSGERRGEQYF	TGTGCCAGCAGCCAATCGGGAGAGCGGCGAGGCGAGCAGTACTTC	TRBV3-1	TRBJ2-7	NA	NA	15
CASSLGIAGVTQETQYF	TGTGCCAGCAGCTTGGGAATAGCGGGAGTCACCCAAGAGACCCAGTACTTC	TRBV5-4	TRBJ2-5	TRBD2	NA	17
CASSQDRGLLDEQFF	TGTGCCAGCAGTCAGGACAGGGGGCTGTTGGATGAGCAGTTCTTC	TRBV6-2/TRBV6-3	TRBJ2-1	TRBD1	many	15
CASSVSSSYEQYF	TGTGCCAGCAGCGTCTCCAGCTCCTACGAGCAGTACTTC	TRBV9	TRBJ2-7	NA	many	13
CASSSSGISGNTIYF	TGCGCCAGCAGCTCGTCCGGGATCTCTGGAAACACCATATATTTT	TRBV5-1	TRBJ1-3	NA	NA	15
CASSLGQGAEEQYF	TGTGCCAGCAGCTTAGGTCAGGGGGCCGAAGAGCAGTACTTC	TRBV11-2	TRBJ2-7	TRBD1	many	14
CASTNYGTQLFF	TGTGCCAGCACCAACTACGGGACCCAACTGTTTTTT	TRBV28	TRBJ1-4	NA	few	12
CASGPPGDGNTEAFF	TGTGCTAGTGGTCCGCCGGGAGACGGGAACACTGAAGCTTTCTTT	TRBV12-5	TRBJ1-1	NA	NA	15
CASTYGYEQFF	TGTGCCAGCACCTATGGATATGAGCAGTTCTTC	TRBV7-8	TRBJ2-1	NA	many	11
CASSPAGGSSTDTQYF	TGTGCCAGCAGTCCCGCGGGGGGCTCCAGCACAGATACGCAGTATTTT	TRBV28	TRBJ2-3	TRBD2	NA	16
CASSTPTGTQETQYF	TGTGCCAGCAGCACGCCGACAGGGACACAAGAGACCCAGTACTTC	TRBV7-9	TRBJ2-5	TRBD1	many	15
CASSVGHLSYEQYF	TGTGCCAGCAGCGTTGGACATCTCTCCTACGAGCAGTACTTC	TRBV5-5	TRBJ2-7	NA	many	14
CASSQWTGVSTDTQYF	TGTGCCAGCAGCCAATGGACAGGGGTGAGCACAGATACGCAGTATTTT	TRBV14	TRBJ2-3	TRBD1	many	16
CASSTAGQAITDPGYTF	TGTGCCAGCTCAACGGCCGGACAGGCAATCACTGATCCTGGCTACACCTTC	TRBV18	TRBJ1-2	TRBD1	NA	17
CSSSGVTYNEQFF	TGCAGCTCTAGCGGAGTGACCTACAATGAGCAGTTCTTC	TRBV20-1	TRBJ2-1	TRBD2	many	13
CASSLEGPYGYTF	TGCGCCAGCAGCTTGGAGGGACCCTATGGCTACACCTTC	TRBV5-1	TRBJ1-2	NA	many	13
CASSQTGGSYQPQHF	TGCGCCAGCAGCCAAACTGGGGGTAGCTATCAGCCCCAGCATTTT	TRBV4-1	TRBJ1-5	NA	many	15
CSAFKRESTGEQYF	TGCAGTGCTTTCAAGCGGGAGAGCACGGGCGAGCAGTACTTC	TRBV20-1	TRBJ2-7	TRBD2	few	14